A selection of T cell receptor beta chains follows, all from one sample in a study of cytomegalovirus exposure and HLA in healthy donors. Sequencing used immunoSEQ multiplex PCR; TCRdb keeps in-frame clones, though not all of them. The table shows 150,000 to 200,000 clones, with 60% to 80% occurring only once. The source material was PBMCs. These receptors were taken from a woman between 45 and 60 years old in good health and CMV-seropositive. Each CDR3 is given with its conserved first and last residue. D genes are given only for firm matches. For some rows the clone size is stated as once, few or many, or as a class when expanded; others skip it.

clone size	D gene	V gene	J gene	CDR3 protein	CDR3 DNA
NA	TRBD1	TRBV5-1	TRBJ2-3	CASRSDRGYTDTQYF	TGCGCCAGCAGGTCAGACAGGGGATACACAGATACGCAGTATTTT
NA	TRBD2	TRBV7-9	TRBJ2-2	CASSVLAGGAGELFF	TGTGCCAGCAGCGTACTAGCGGGGGGCGCCGGGGAGCTGTTTTTT
NA	TRBD1	TRBV5-4	TRBJ2-1	CASGQAYNEQFF	TGTGCCAGCGGACAGGCCTACAATGAGCAGTTCTTC
NA	TRBD1	TRBV13	TRBJ2-6	CASSADRGGDPLSGANVLTF	TGTGCCAGCAGCGCGGACAGGGGAGGGGACCCCCTCTCTGGGGCCAACGTCCTGACTTTC
NA	NA	TRBV6-5	TRBJ1-1	CASSRSNTEAFF	TGTGCCAGCAGTCGTTCTAACACTGAAGCTTTCTTT
NA	TRBD2	TRBV5-6	TRBJ2-3	CASSRLADSTDTQYF	TGTGCCAGCAGTCGACTAGCGGACAGCACAGATACGCAGTATTTT
NA	TRBD1	TRBV11-2	TRBJ2-1	CASSPGVGTGSDNEQFF	TGTGCCAGCAGTCCGGGTGTCGGGACAGGGTCGGACAATGAGCAGTTCTTC
NA	NA	TRBV5-6	TRBJ1-3	CASSLQAPNVISGNTIYF	TGTGCCAGCAGCCTACAGGCACCGAACGTTATCTCTGGAAACACCATATATTTT
NA	NA	TRBV6-4	TRBJ2-3	CASSDSGATDTQYF	TGTGCCAGCAGTGACTCGGGGGCCACAGATACGCAGTATTTT
few	NA	TRBV2	TRBJ2-4	CASSSSRTGSKIQYF	TGTGCCAGCAGTAGTTCTCGGACTGGATCAAAGATTCAGTACTTC
NA	NA	TRBV11-2	TRBJ2-5	CASSRPGRSESQYF	TGTGCCAGCAGCCGTCCTGGAAGGAGCGAGTCCCAGTACTTC
once	NA	TRBV2	TRBJ1-1	CAIRLDSPNTEAFF	TGTGCCATCAGGTTGGACTCCCCGAACACTGAAGCTTTCTTT
few	NA	TRBV7-3	TRBJ1-2	CASSPGHPGGYGYTF	TGTGCCAGCAGCCCTGGACACCCCGGGGGCTATGGCTACACCTTC
NA	TRBD2	TRBV11-2	TRBJ2-1	CASSTAGGYNEQFF	TGTGCCAGCAGCACGGCGGGGGGCTACAATGAGCAGTTCTTC
NA	NA	TRBV19	TRBJ1-2	CASSTPFRQYGYTF	TGTGCCAGTAGTACCCCCTTCCGACAGTACGGCTACACCTTC
NA	TRBD2	TRBV5-1	TRBJ2-3	CASRPMRGDTDTQYF	TGCGCCAGCCGGCCGATGCGGGGGGATACAGATACGCAGTATTTT
NA	TRBD1	TRBV9	TRBJ2-7	CASSARTGGYEQYF	TGTGCCAGCAGCGCTCGGACAGGGGGGTACGAGCAGTACTTC
few	NA	TRBV28	TRBJ2-7	CASSRPRGGGREEQYF	TGTGCCAGCAGCCGACCCCGAGGGGGGGGCAGGGAAGAGCAGTACTTC
NA	TRBD2	TRBV5-1	TRBJ2-5	CASSAASGGPGETQYF	TGCGCCAGCAGCGCCGCTAGCGGGGGCCCCGGGGAGACCCAGTACTTC
NA	NA	TRBV30	TRBJ1-5	CAWSGQPDQPQHF	TGTGCCTGGAGCGGACAGCCCGATCAGCCCCAGCATTTT
NA	TRBD2	TRBV6-1	TRBJ2-6	CASSRGEGGANVLTF	TGTGCCAGCAGTCGGGGGGAGGGTGGGGCCAACGTCCTGACTTTC